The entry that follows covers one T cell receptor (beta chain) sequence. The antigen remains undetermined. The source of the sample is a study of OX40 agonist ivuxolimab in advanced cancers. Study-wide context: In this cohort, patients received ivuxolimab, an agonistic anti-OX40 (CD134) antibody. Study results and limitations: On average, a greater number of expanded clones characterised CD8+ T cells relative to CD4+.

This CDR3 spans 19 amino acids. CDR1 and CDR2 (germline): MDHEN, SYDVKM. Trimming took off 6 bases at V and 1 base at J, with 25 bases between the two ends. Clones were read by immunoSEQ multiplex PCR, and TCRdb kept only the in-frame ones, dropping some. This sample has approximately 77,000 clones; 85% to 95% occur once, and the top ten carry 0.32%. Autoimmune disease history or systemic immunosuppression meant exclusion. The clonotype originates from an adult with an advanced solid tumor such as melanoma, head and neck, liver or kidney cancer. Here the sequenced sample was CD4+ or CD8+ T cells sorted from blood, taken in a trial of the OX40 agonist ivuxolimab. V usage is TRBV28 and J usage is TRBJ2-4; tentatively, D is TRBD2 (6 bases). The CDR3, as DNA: TGTGCCAGCAGATCCGGGACTCACCGTGTAGAGGTGGCCAAAAACATTCAGTACTTC. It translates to CASRSGTHRVEVAKNIQYF.